Listed here are 27 T cell receptor beta chains from one sample, sequenced in a study of blood T cell repertoires in COVID-19. This table comes from immunoSEQ multiplex PCR, and its TCRdb copy is limited to in-frame clones, with some not included. The sample includes approximately 110,000 clones, around nine tenths seen only once; the top ten take about 4.5%. What was sequenced was peripheral blood. Receptors were obtained from a man aged 40-49 years with acute or convalescent COVID-19.

The rearrangement uses TRBV14 and TRBJ2-1; perhaps TRBD1 as D (5 bases). V lost 2 bases, J lost 9 bases, and 11 bases lay in between. The CDR3 covers 13 residues. Germline-derived CDR1 and CDR2 are SGHDN and FVKESK. The CDR3 spells CASSQIRVAEQFF. DNA for the CDR3: TGTGCCAGCAGCCAAATCAGGGTAGCTGAGCAGTTCTTC. Drawing the rest from reference TRBV14 and TRBJ2-1, the complete variable domain is EAGVTQFPSHSVIEKGQTVTLRCDPISGHDNLYWYRRVMGKEIKFLLHFVKESKQDESGMPNNRFLAERTGGTYSTLKVQPAELEDSGVYFCASSQIRVAEQFFGPGTRLTVL.

This clone has just a few counts. This sequence joins TRBV11-2 and TRBJ2-3, with TRBD2 matching 8 bases. The V gene's germline CDR1 is SGHAT and CDR2 FQNNGV. There are 14 residues in the CDR3. V gave up 5 bases and J gave up 1 base; unmatched junction bases: 2. CDR3 region: CASSPLAGTDTQYF. The CDR3 coding sequence is TGTGCCAGCAGCCCACTAGCGGGCACAGATACGCAGTATTTT.

V is TRBV12-3 or TRBV12-4 and J is TRBJ2-5; 9 nucleotides align to TRBD1. CDR3 length equals 12 residues. With V trimmed by 5 bases and J by 7 bases, 2 bases remained unmatched. The CDR3 here is CASSRQGGTQYF. CDR3 DNA sequence: TGTGCCAGCAGTCGACAGGGGGGGACCCAGTACTTC.

This chain uses TRBV5-4 with TRBJ1-2, with no clear D. Germline CDR1 and CDR2: SGHNT and YYREEE (reference sequence). Trimming pared 0 bases from V and 2 bases from J, leaving 8 bases between. CDR3 length equals 14 residues. The CDR3 spells CASSLDGGNYGYTF. The CDR3 region has the DNA TGTGCCAGCAGCTTGGATGGCGGAAACTATGGCTACACCTTC.

The rearrangement uses TRBV10-2 and TRBJ1-2; 8 nucleotides agree with TRBD1. The CDR3 length is 14 residues. The trim removed 2 bases at V and 5 bases at J, leaving 4 bases unmatched. Per the germline V gene, CDR1 is WSHSY and CDR2 is SAAADI. The CDR3 is CASSENTGGYGYTF. The CDR3 DNA is TGCGCCAGCAGTGAGAACACAGGGGGGTATGGCTACACCTTC.

DNA of the CDR3: TGTGCCAGAGTGGGGGGAATTGACTATGGCTACACCTTC. It encodes CARVGGIDYGYTF. The J gene is TRBJ1-2, the V gene TRBV6-4; weak D call: TRBD1 (5 bases). Germline V gene sequence: CDR1 MRHNA, CDR2 SNTAGT. V was trimmed by 9 bases and J by 3 bases, leaving 14 bases between them. The CDR3 covers 13 residues.

The chain carries TRBV7-3 and TRBJ1-5; 7 nucleotides align to TRBD1. The germline gives CDR1 SGHTA, CDR2 FQGTGA. The J segment lost 8 bases and the V segment lost 5 bases, leaving 6 bases of the junction unmatched. This CDR3 comprises 13 residues. CDR3 sequence (DNA): TGTGCCAGCAGCCCGAAAACAGGGGAGCCCCAGCATTTT. This codes for CASSPKTGEPQHF.

This clone has a single count. The V gene is TRBV10-3, the J gene TRBJ1-5; possible D gene TRBD1, 6 bases. V was cut by 0 bases and J by 7 bases, with 10 bases left in between. The CDR3 is made up of 14 amino acids. CDR1 ENHRY and CDR2 SYGVKD come from the germline V gene. CDR3 sequence: CAISESTGRQPQHF. The CDR3 region has the DNA TGTGCCATCAGTGAGTCGACAGGACGGCAGCCCCAGCATTTT.

This rearrangement joins TRBV19 to TRBJ1-2; D unclear. CDR1 LNHDA and CDR2 SQIVND come from the germline V gene (reference sequence). The V gene lost 5 bases and the J gene lost 1 base, with 8 bases spanning the gap. This CDR3 contains 13 residues. The DNA of the CDR3 is TGTGCCAGTAGTCGCGAAGATAACTATGGCTACACCTTC. Translated, it gives CASSREDNYGYTF.

The V call is TRBV6-5, the J call TRBJ1-2, with D uncertain. The CDR3 is 14 residues long. Per the germline V gene, CDR1 is MNHEY and CDR2 is SVGAGI. Trimming removed 3 bases at V and 4 bases at J, with 12 bases between. CDR3 coding DNA: TGTGCCAGCAGTTATTCCGCGGGCTTCTATGGCTACACCTTC. It encodes CASSYSAGFYGYTF.

The rearrangement links TRBV23-1 to TRBJ2-7; 7 nucleotides agree with TRBD1. TRBV23-1 is filed as an ORF, its function uncertain. The CDR3 is made up of 17 amino acids. The V and J ends lost 3 bases and 1 base, in that order; junction bases with no gene match: 12. The CDR3 spells CASSQPATGSLSYEQYF. CDR3 in DNA: TGCGCCAGCAGTCAGCCCGCGACAGGGAGTTTATCCTACGAGCAGTACTTC.

The V call is TRBV30, the J call TRBJ2-3; 16 nucleotides line up with TRBD2. The CDR3 totals 17 residues. The V gene end was trimmed by 2 bases and the J gene end by 1 base; junction bases not matched to a gene: 3. Germline lookup yields CDR1 GTSNPN and CDR2 SVGIG (reference sequence). The DNA for the CDR3 is TGTGCCTGGAGTCTCGGGACTAGCGGGGGGGGCACAGATACGCAGTATTTT. This translates into CAWSLGTSGGGTDTQYF. The whole variable domain, filled in from reference TRBV30 and TRBJ2-3, reads SQTIHQWPATLVQPVGSPLSLECTVEGTSNPNLYWYRQAAGRGLQLLFYSVGIGQISSEVPQNLSASRPQDRQFILSSKKLLLSDSGFYLCAWSLGTSGGGTDTQYFGPGTRLTVL.

The chain uses TRBV2 and TRBJ1-4; D might be TRBD1 (6 bases). The germline V gene encodes CDR1 SNHLY and CDR2 FYNNEI. With 10 bases removed from V and 5 bases from J, the gap between germline ends came to 14 bases. CDR3 length: 13 residues. The CDR3 region has the DNA TGTGCCACAAAGGACAGCTTAAATGAAAAACTGTTTTTT. Its protein is CATKDSLNEKLFF.

The chain couples TRBV3-1 (or the pseudogene TRBV3-2) to TRBJ2-3, with 9 bases lining up with TRBD1. Trimming at V came to 1 base and at J to 3 bases, leaving 8 bases not matched to a gene. The CDR3 loop spans 17 amino acids. The germline CDR1 and CDR2 sequences are LGHDT and YNNKEL (reference sequence). CDR3 residues: CASSQGRQGVWTDTQYF. DNA for the CDR3: TGTGCCAGCAGCCAAGGCCGACAGGGGGTTTGGACAGATACGCAGTATTTT.

The chain employs TRBV19 and TRBJ1-5; possibly TRBD1 for D (5 bases). Deletions cut 8 bases from V and 5 bases from J, with 7 bases between. Germline V CDR1 and CDR2: LNHDA, SQIVND (reference sequence). This CDR3 spans 11 amino acids. CDR3 DNA: TGTGCCAGTGGGGCCCATCAGCCCCAGCATTTT. Protein product: CASGAHQPQHF.

The rearrangement links TRBV5-4 to TRBJ2-7, with D tentatively TRBD2 (5 bases). V dropped 4 bases and J dropped 3 bases, with 14 bases sitting between them. This CDR3 comprises 14 residues. Germline V gives CDR1 SGHNT, CDR2 YYREEE (reference sequence). The CDR3 is CASSKGGVGYEQYF. The CDR3 DNA sequence: TGTGCCAGCAGCAAAGGAGGCGTGGGCTACGAGCAGTACTTC.

The chain recombines TRBV27 with TRBJ1-1; D perhaps matches TRBD1 (6 bases). The germline V gene has CDR1 MNHEY and CDR2 SMNVEV (reference sequence). This CDR3 has 13 residues. Trimming shortened V by 5 bases and J by 7 bases, and 14 bases separated the two germline ends. The CDR3 sequence: CASSPAGVGEAFF. The CDR3, as DNA: TGTGCCAGCAGTCCCGCAGGGGTAGGTGAAGCTTTCTTT.

The chain links TRBV7-8 to TRBJ2-6; no clear D gene. Trimming stripped 4 bases from V and 1 base from J, with 11 bases between. The CDR3 runs to 16 residues. CDR1 and CDR2 (germline): SGHVS, FQNEAQ. In DNA, the CDR3 is TGTGCCAGCAGCTCCTCCACCGCGTCTGGGGCCAACGTCCTGACTTTC. Amino acid sequence: CASSSSTASGANVLTF.

The chain combines TRBV5-1 with TRBJ1-5; D not resolved. CDR3 size: 13 residues. V was cut by 0 bases and J by 5 bases, with 6 bases left in between. In germline, CDR1 is SGHRS, CDR2 YFSETQ. In DNA, the CDR3 is TGCGCCAGCAGCTTGGATACTTATCAGCCCCAGCATTTT. This encodes CASSLDTYQPQHF. Based on the CDR3 plus reference TRBV5-1 and TRBJ1-5, the full variable domain is KAGVTQTPRYLIKTRGQQVTLSCSPISGHRSVSWYQQTPGQGLQFLFEYFSETQRNKGNFPGRFSGRQFSNSRSEMNVSTLELGDSALYLCASSLDTYQPQHFGDGTRLSIL.

This chain connects TRBV5-5 to TRBJ1-2, with a possible D match to TRBD1 (5 bases). The V end lost 2 bases, the J end lost 6 bases, and 14 bases lay between the germline ends. Germline assignment: CDR1 SGHKS and CDR2 YYEKEE (reference sequence). CDR3 size: 14 residues. CDR3 region: CASSLRGNSDGYTF. CDR3 coding DNA: TGTGCCAGCAGCTTAAGGGGAAACTCTGATGGCTACACCTTC. The whole variable domain, remainder taken from reference TRBV5-5 and TRBJ1-2, is DAGVTQSPTHLIKTRGQQVTLRCSPISGHKSVSWYQQVLGQGPQFIFQYYEKEERGRGNFPDRFSARQFPNYSSELNVNALLLGDSALYLCASSLRGNSDGYTFGSGTRLTVV.

V gene TRBV11-3 combines with J gene TRBJ2-7; D possibly corresponds to TRBD1 (6 bases). The germline CDR1 and CDR2 sequences are SGHNT and YENEEA. The CDR3 sequence is 15 residues long. With 0 bases removed from V and 5 bases from J, the gap between germline ends came to 14 bases. The CDR3, as DNA: TGTGCCAGCAGCTTAGATTCCACAGGGACCCACGAGCAGTACTTC. Its protein is CASSLDSTGTHEQYF.

CDR3 loop: CASSPTGFGYTF. CDR3 sequence (DNA): TGTGCCAGCAGCCCGACAGGGTTCGGCTACACCTTC. The chain employs TRBV6-2 or TRBV6-3 and TRBJ1-2, with 7 nucleotides matching TRBD1. This CDR3 is built from 12 residues. V trimming: 6 bases; J trimming: 8 bases; junction bases outside the gene matches: 6. CDR1 and CDR2 (germline): MNHEY, SVGEGT.

The chain has TRBV30 and TRBJ1-5; D is unclear. The V gene's germline CDR1 is GTSNPN and CDR2 SVGIG (reference sequence). Deletions cut 3 bases from V and 2 bases from J, with 14 bases between. The CDR3 is 15 amino acids. The CDR3 here is CAWSSDGNGNQPQHF. The CDR3 DNA follows: TGTGCCTGGAGCTCGGACGGGAATGGCAATCAGCCCCAGCATTTT.

The J gene is TRBJ1-1, the V gene TRBV19; D call uncertain. Germline CDR1 reads LNHDA; CDR2 reads SQIVND (reference sequence). The CDR3 is 14 amino acids. V lost 1 base, J lost 4 bases, and 10 bases lay in between. CDR3 bases: TGTGCCAGTAGTATAGCCCTACGAGGCACTGAAGCTTTCTTT. As protein: CASSIALRGTEAFF.

This chain uses TRBV3-1 (or the pseudogene TRBV3-2) with TRBJ1-5, with D unclear. Trimming took off 1 base at V and 4 bases at J, with 5 bases between the two ends. Germline values: CDR1 LGHDT, CDR2 YNNKEL (reference sequence). There are 13 residues in the CDR3. This CDR3 reads CASSQGGNQPQHF. CDR3 DNA: TGTGCCAGCAGCCAAGGAGGGAATCAGCCCCAGCATTTT.

CDR3 in amino acids: CASSDRGRSSYNSPLHF. The CDR3 DNA sequence: TGCGCCAGCAGTGACAGGGGCAGGAGCTCCTATAATTCACCCCTCCACTTT. The V and J genes are TRBV23-1 and TRBJ1-6; 8 nucleotides line up with TRBD1. TRBV23-1 is sorted into the ORF group, with uncertain function. CDR3 length: 17 amino acids. Germline trimming cut 5 bases from V and 0 bases from J; bases unmatched to any gene: 6.

The V call is TRBV4-1, the J call TRBJ2-1; 9 bases match TRBD2. Germline loops: CDR1 MGHRA, CDR2 YSYEKL. Losses at the gene ends were 6 bases for V and 6 bases for J; bases not matched to a gene: 9. The length of the CDR3 is 15 residues. CDR3 DNA: TGCGCCAGCAGTTCCTTGGTACTAGCGGGCAATGAGCAGTTCTTC. Its translation: CASSSLVLAGNEQFF.